These 20 T cell receptor beta chains were sequenced from one sample in a study of blood T cells in healthy people across ages. It was with a sample-barcoded 5' primer and a J-beta primer mix that a second PCR of about 6 to 11 cycles was run. TCRdb reprocessed the 5' RACE reads via MiXCR and lists one record per CDR3 protein. The table shows over a million distinct CDR3 sequences, with almost 60% occurring only once. The sequenced material came from blood. These receptors were taken from a man younger than 35 in good health.

The chain is built from TRBV7-9 and TRBJ2-1; a weak D match, TRBD1 (6 bases). Per the germline V gene, CDR1 is SEHNR and CDR2 is FQNEAQ (reference sequence). V lost 6 bases to trimming and J lost 1 base, with 16 bases between them. The CDR3 runs 16 residues. As DNA, the CDR3 is TGTGCCAGCAGGCATACAGGGAGAGGGTCCTACAATGAGCAGTTCTTC. This translates into CASRHTGRGSYNEQFF.

The chain is built from TRBV27 and TRBJ2-1; 13 nucleotides agree with TRBD2. The junction had 8 bases not matched to a gene; V was cut back by 4 bases and J by 8 bases. The CDR3 runs 16 residues. CDR1 is MNHEY, CDR2 SMNVEV, per germline (reference sequence). Here the CDR3 reads CASSSPTSGRVDEQFF. The CDR3, as DNA: TGTGCCAGCAGTTCGCCAACTAGCGGGAGGGTGGATGAGCAGTTCTTC.

This clonotype was seen a handful of times. This chain connects TRBV11-1 to TRBJ2-1; 9 nucleotides align to TRBD2. The CDR3 length is 14 residues. CDR1 and CDR2 (germline): SGHAT, FQDESV (reference sequence). Losses at the gene ends were 1 base for V and 15 bases for J; bases not matched to a gene: 10. Here the CDR3 reads CASSLGSGGVEAFF. For the CDR3, the DNA is TGTGCCAGCAGCTTAGGTAGCGGGGGCGTTGAAGCGTTCTTC. Drawing the rest from reference TRBV11-1 and TRBJ2-1, the complete variable domain is EAEVAQSPRYKITEKSQAVAFWCDPISGHATLYWYRQILGQGPELLVQFQDESVVDDSQLPKDRFSAERLKGVDSTLKIQPAELGDSAMYLCASSLGSGGVEAFFGPGTRLTVL.

This chain links TRBV14 with TRBJ2-3; TRBD2 might be the D (6 bases). Between the trimmed V and J ends, which lost 2 bases and 0 bases, there was a span of 21 bases. Germline CDR1 and CDR2: SGHDN and FVKESK. The CDR3 is 19 residues long. CDR3 DNA sequence: TGTGCCAGCAGCCAACCCCCCCGTTGGGGCGGGGCAAGCACAGATACGCAGTATTTT. Its translation: CASSQPPRWGGASTDTQYF.

The chain employs TRBV6-2 or TRBV6-3 and TRBJ1-2; D gene unclear. Germline CDR1 MNHEY, CDR2 SVGEGT. V was clipped by 8 bases and J by 7 bases, with 14 bases between them. CDR3 length equals 12 residues. The chain's CDR3 is CASRVGVRGYTF. The CDR3 nucleotides are TGTGCCAGCCGCGTTGGAGTACGTGGCTACACCTTC.

The J gene is TRBJ2-5, the V gene TRBV7-9; TRBD2 matches at 11 bases. V was pared by 7 bases and J by 5 bases, with 15 bases of the junction left unmatched. Germline V lookup: CDR1 SEHNR, CDR2 FQNEAQ (reference sequence). The CDR3 is 17 amino acids. CDR3 nucleotide sequence: TGTGCCAGCACCTCGTTAGGACTAGCGGGCTTGTGGGAGACCCAGTACTTC. This sequence encodes CASTSLGLAGLWETQYF.

J is TRBJ2-1 and V is TRBV25-1, with D unresolved. In germline, CDR1 is MGHDK, CDR2 SYGVNS. The ends were cut back, 3 bases at V and 3 bases at J, with 9 bases in the middle. This CDR3 has 14 amino acids. Here the CDR3 DNA reads TGTGCCAGCAGTGAGGGTGCTATCTACAATGAGCAGTTCTTC. Translation: CASSEGAIYNEQFF.

V usage is TRBV6-2 or TRBV6-3 and J usage is TRBJ1-5; possibly TRBD1 for D (5 bases). The CDR3 sequence is 15 residues long. Trimming took 2 bases from V and 5 from J, leaving 13 bases between them. Germline V gene sequence: CDR1 MNHEY, CDR2 SVGEGT. The CDR3 reads CASSYAGLGDQPQHF. The CDR3 nucleotides are TGTGCCAGCAGTTACGCGGGGCTTGGGGATCAGCCCCAGCATTTT.

This chain joins TRBV29-1 and TRBJ2-2; 9 bases line up with TRBD2. The CDR3 sequence is 11 residues long. V was pared by 6 bases and J by 7 bases, with 0 bases of the junction left unmatched. CDR1 and CDR2 (germline): SQVTM, ANQGSEA. Written as DNA, the CDR3 is TGCAGCGTGACTAGCGGCGGGGAGCTGTTTTTT. It encodes CSVTSGGELFF.

The CDR3 protein is CASSLRDLKSEQYF. CDR3 coding DNA: TGTGCCAGCAGCTTGAGGGATTTGAAGTCCGAGCAGTACTTC. The V and J genes are TRBV13 and TRBJ2-7; tentative D call: TRBD2 (5 bases). The CDR3 spans 14 residues. Trimming removed 3 bases from V and 6 bases from J, with 15 bases in between. Germline CDR1 is PRHDT and CDR2 is FYEKMQ (reference sequence).

The chain uses TRBV7-9 and TRBJ2-7; D not certain. The CDR3 has 15 residues. V shed 1 base and J shed 3 bases, with 13 bases lying between them. The V gene's germline CDR1 is SEHNR and CDR2 FQNEAQ (reference sequence). The CDR3 spells CASSLVQLGSYEQYF. The CDR3 bases are TGTGCCAGCAGCTTAGTACAGTTGGGCAGCTACGAGCAGTACTTC.

The rearrangement uses TRBV6-6 and TRBJ2-7, with D perhaps TRBD2 (5 bases). This CDR3 has 13 amino acids. Trimming shortened V by 8 bases and J by 0 bases, and 11 bases separated the two germline ends. Looked up from germline, CDR1 is MNHNY and CDR2 is SVGAGI (reference sequence). The CDR3 is CASVYGSSYEQYF. Here the CDR3 DNA reads TGTGCCAGCGTTTATGGGAGCTCCTACGAGCAGTACTTC.

This clonotype has at least ten counts. The genes are TRBV20-1 and TRBJ2-7; 7 positions agree with TRBD1. This CDR3 has 13 amino acids. Germline assignment: CDR1 DFQATT and CDR2 SNEGSKA (reference sequence). The ends lost 1 base at V and 2 bases at J; junction bases unmatched: 2. CDR3 coding DNA: TGCAGTGCTAGAGGTCAGGGGGCCTACGAGCAGTACTTC. Protein: CSARGQGAYEQYF.

J is TRBJ2-3 and V is TRBV10-3, with 8 positions matching TRBD2. With 8 bases clipped from V and 5 bases from J, the junction kept 18 bases outside the gene matches. The CDR3 covers 17 residues. Looked up from germline, CDR1 is ENHRY and CDR2 is SYGVKD. CDR3 amino acids: CAIGGARGGKYGDTQYF. In nucleotides, the CDR3 is TGTGCCATCGGGGGCGCACGGGGGGGCAAATATGGAGATACGCAGTATTTT.

V and J are TRBV4-1 and TRBJ2-1; no clear D gene. V lost 1 base to trimming and J lost 9 bases, with 10 bases between them. CDR3 size: 13 residues. Germline values: CDR1 MGHRA, CDR2 YSYEKL. The CDR3 spells CASSQGQVGEQFF. DNA of the CDR3: TGCGCCAGCAGCCAAGGTCAGGTCGGTGAGCAGTTCTTC.

In this sample, this clonotype turned up a few times. This chain connects TRBV12-5 to TRBJ2-2; the D is unclear. Germline V lookup: CDR1 LGHNT, CDR2 FRNRAP. The CDR3 runs 11 residues. With 1 base removed from V and 6 bases from J, the gap between germline ends came to 0 bases. CDR3 sequence reads: CASGLAGELFF. For the CDR3, the DNA is TGTGCTAGTGGTTTGGCCGGGGAGCTGTTTTTT.

The chain uses TRBV6-5 and TRBJ2-2; 10 nucleotides agree with TRBD1. Germline assignment: CDR1 MNHEY and CDR2 SVGAGI. The CDR3 has 20 residues. With V trimmed by 1 base and J by 0 bases, 11 bases remained unmatched. CDR3 nucleotide sequence: TGTGCCAGCAGTTACTTCCCGGTTTGGGGACAGGGGTCGAACACCGGGGAGCTGTTTTTT. Translation: CASSYFPVWGQGSNTGELFF.

This chain links TRBV13 with TRBJ2-1; 8 bases align to TRBD2. The CDR3 has 16 residues. Looked up from germline, CDR1 is PRHDT and CDR2 is FYEKMQ (reference sequence). J was trimmed by 7 bases and V by 2 bases; bases with no gene match: 10. The CDR3 reads CASSLSLAGRGNEQFF. Here the CDR3 DNA reads TGTGCCAGCAGCTTATCGTTAGCGGGAAGAGGAAATGAGCAGTTCTTC.

The table lists this clonotype with a few counts. The gene calls are TRBV4-1 and TRBJ2-1; 11 bases agree with TRBD2. Matching the DNA end better, TRBJ2-7 makes the J call doubtful. Germline CDR1 MGHRA, CDR2 YSYEKL. CDR3 length equals 15 residues. CDR3 coding DNA: TGCGCCACCGCTGGGTGGCTAGCGGGAGGCAATGAGCAGTACTTC. Amino acids: CATAGWLAGGNEQYF.

The V call is TRBV21-1, the J call TRBJ1-2; TRBD1, as called in the table, went unchecked against the DNA. TRBV21-1 is designated a pseudogene. This CDR3 spans 15 amino acids. The CDR3 protein is CASSTEGRINYGYTF. CDR3 DNA: TGTGCCAGCAGTACCGAGGGACGGATAAACTATGGCTACACCTTC.